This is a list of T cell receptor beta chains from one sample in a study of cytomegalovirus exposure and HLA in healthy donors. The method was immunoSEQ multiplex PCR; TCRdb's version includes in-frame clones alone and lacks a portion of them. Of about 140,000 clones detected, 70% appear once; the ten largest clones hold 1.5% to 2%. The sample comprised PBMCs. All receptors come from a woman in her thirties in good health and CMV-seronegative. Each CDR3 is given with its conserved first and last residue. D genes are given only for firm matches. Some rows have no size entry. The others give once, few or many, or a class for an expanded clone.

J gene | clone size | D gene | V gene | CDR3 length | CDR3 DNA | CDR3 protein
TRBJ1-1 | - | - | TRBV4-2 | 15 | TGTGCCAGCAGCCAAGCAACAGGCATGAACACTGAAGCTTTCTTT | CASSQATGMNTEAFF
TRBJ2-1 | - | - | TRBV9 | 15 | TGTGCCAGCAGCGTAAGAGGCCGAGGAAACAATGAGCAGTTCTTC | CASSVRGRGNNEQFF
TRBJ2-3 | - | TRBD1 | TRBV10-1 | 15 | TGCGCCAGCAGCGGGGACAGGACCACCACAGATACGCAGTATTTT | CASSGDRTTTDTQYF
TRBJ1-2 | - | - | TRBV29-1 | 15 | TGCAGCGTTGAAGATCGGGTGGATTCGTGGCATGGCTACACCTTC | CSVEDRVDSWHGYTF
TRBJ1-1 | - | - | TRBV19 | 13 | TGTGCCAGTAGGTATGGGCAGAACACTGAAGCTTTCTTT | CASRYGQNTEAFF
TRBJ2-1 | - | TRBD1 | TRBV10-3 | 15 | TGTGCCAGCAGTTACTCGACAGGGGGCTACAATGAGCAGTTCTTC | CASSYSTGGYNEQFF
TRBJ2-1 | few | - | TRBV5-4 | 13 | TGTGCCAGCAGCCCCGGACTGGGCAATGAGCAGTTCTTC | CASSPGLGNEQFF
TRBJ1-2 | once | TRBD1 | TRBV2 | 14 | TGTGCCAGCAGTCGACCGGGACAGGGAAATGGCTACACCTTC | CASSRPGQGNGYTF
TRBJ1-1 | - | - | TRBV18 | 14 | TGTGCCAGCTCACCGAGACAATGGAACACTGAAGCTTTCTTT | CASSPRQWNTEAFF
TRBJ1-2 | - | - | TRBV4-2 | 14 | TGTGCCAGCAGCCAAGATTTTAGCGGGTATGGCTACACCTTC | CASSQDFSGYGYTF
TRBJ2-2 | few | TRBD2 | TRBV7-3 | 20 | TGTGCCAGCAGCTTTCGTCCCCCTAGCGGGGGGGCCGTTAACACCGGGGAGCTGTTTTTT | CASSFRPPSGGAVNTGELFF
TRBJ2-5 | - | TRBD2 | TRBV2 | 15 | TGTGCCAGCAGTGGGAACGGGGGGGCCTGGGAGACCCAGTACTTC | CASSGNGGAWETQYF
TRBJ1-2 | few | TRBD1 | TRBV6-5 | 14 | TGTGCCAGCAGTTACTCGACAGGGGGCTATGGCTACACCTTC | CASSYSTGGYGYTF
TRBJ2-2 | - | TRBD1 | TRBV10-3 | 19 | TGTGCCATCAGTGATGCCCCGGGACAGGGGGCGGCCTACACCGGGGAGCTGTTTTTT | CAISDAPGQGAAYTGELFF
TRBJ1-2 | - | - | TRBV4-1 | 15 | TGCGCCAGCAGCCAAGCCCAGGGTCCGTCGCGAGGCTACACCTTC | CASSQAQGPSRGYTF
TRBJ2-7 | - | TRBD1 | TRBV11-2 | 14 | TGTGCCAGCAGCTCTGACAGGGCCTCCTACGAGCAGTACTTC | CASSSDRASYEQYF
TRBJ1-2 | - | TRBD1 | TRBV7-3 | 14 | TGTGCCAGCAGCCAGGGACAGGGCCGCTATGGCTACACCTTC | CASSQGQGRYGYTF
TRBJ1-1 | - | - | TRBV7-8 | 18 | TGTGCCAGCAGCTTACGGCGGGGCAGGATCACGTTGGGCACTGAAGCTTTCTTT | CASSLRRGRITLGTEAFF
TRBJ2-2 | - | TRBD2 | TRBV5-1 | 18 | TGCGCCAGCAGCCGGGGACTATTGGGGGGTCGGGACACCGGGGAGCTGTTTTTT | CASSRGLLGGRDTGELFF
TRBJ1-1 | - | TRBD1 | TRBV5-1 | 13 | TGCGCCACCTCGGGACAGGGGGCCACTGAAGCTTTCTTT | CATSGQGATEAFF
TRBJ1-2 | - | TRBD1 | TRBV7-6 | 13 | TGTGCCAGCAGCCCCGGGACAGGTCATGGCTACACCTTC | CASSPGTGHGYTF
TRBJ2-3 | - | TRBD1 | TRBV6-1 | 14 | TGTGCCATCAGAGACAGGGGACCCCGTGATACGCAGTATTTT | CAIRDRGPRDTQYF
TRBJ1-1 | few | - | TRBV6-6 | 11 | TGTGCCAGCAGTGTCTTGGAGAGGACTTTCTTT | CASSVLERTFF
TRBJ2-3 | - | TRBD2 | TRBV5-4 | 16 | TGTGCCAGCAGCTTGTCTCTAGCGGGAGGGTCAGATACGCAGTATTTT | CASSLSLAGGSDTQYF
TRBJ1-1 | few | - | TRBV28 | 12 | TGTGCCAGCAGACCCACTTCCGTGAGGGCTTTCTTT | CASRPTSVRAFF
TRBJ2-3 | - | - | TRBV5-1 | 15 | TGCGCCAGCAGCTTGGTTGCGGGGGCTCAGGATACGCAGTATTTT | CASSLVAGAQDTQYF
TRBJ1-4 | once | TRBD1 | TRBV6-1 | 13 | TGTGCCAGCGGTTCCAGGGGGTATGAAAAACTGTTTTTT | CASGSRGYEKLFF
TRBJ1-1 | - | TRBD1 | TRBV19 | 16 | TGTGCCAGTAGTACAGCCGGGACAGGGGAGTCTATTGAAGCTTTCTTT | CASSTAGTGESIEAFF
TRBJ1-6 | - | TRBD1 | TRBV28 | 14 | TGTGCCAGCCGGACAGGGGAATCAAATTCACCCCTCCACTTT | CASRTGESNSPLHF
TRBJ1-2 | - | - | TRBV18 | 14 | TGTGCCAGCTCACCCGCGGAGGGGATACATGGCTACACCTTC | CASSPAEGIHGYTF
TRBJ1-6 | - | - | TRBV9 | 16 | TGTGCCAGCAGCGCACGGGGAATGGGGTATAATTCACCCCTCCACTTT | CASSARGMGYNSPLHF
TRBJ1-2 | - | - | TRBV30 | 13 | TGTGCCTGGAAGGGGCGGACTAACTATGGCTACACCTTC | CAWKGRTNYGYTF
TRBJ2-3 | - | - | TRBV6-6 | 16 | TGTGCCAGCAGTTACTCGAGGACAGATGTCACAGATACGCAGTATTTT | CASSYSRTDVTDTQYF
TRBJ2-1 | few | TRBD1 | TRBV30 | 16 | TGTGCCTGCCACCCGCCCCGGGACAGGAGTTACAATGAGCAGTTCTTC | CACHPPRDRSYNEQFF
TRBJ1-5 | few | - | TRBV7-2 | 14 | TGTGCCAGCAGCTTCCCGGGACTTCGTCAGCCCCAGCATTTT | CASSFPGLRQPQHF
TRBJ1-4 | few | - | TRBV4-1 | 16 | TGTGCCAGCAGCCAAGATACCCGGGCAACTAATGAAAAACTGTTTTTT | CASSQDTRATNEKLFF
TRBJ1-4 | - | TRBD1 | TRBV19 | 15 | TGTGCCAGTAGACTTCAAGGGGGCGTGGATGAAAAACTGTTTTTT | CASRLQGGVDEKLFF
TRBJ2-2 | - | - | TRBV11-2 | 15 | TGTGCCAGCAGCTTGGGTGGGTCGGGCACCGGGGAGCTGTTTTTT | CASSLGGSGTGELFF
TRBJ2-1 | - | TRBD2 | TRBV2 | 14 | TGTGCCAGCAGTATTGGACTAGCGGTTAACGAGCAGTTCTTC | CASSIGLAVNEQFF
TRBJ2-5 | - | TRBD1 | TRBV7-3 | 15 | TGTGCCAGCAGCTTAACTGGGACAGGTCAAGAGACCCAGTACTTC | CASSLTGTGQETQYF
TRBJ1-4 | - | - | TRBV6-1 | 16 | TGTGCCAGCAGTGTACATGATAAAGCAACTAATGAAAAACTGTTTTTT | CASSVHDKATNEKLFF
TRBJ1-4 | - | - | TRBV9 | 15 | TGTGCCAGCAGCGTAGAAGGAAACAGTAATGAAAAACTGTTTTTT | CASSVEGNSNEKLFF
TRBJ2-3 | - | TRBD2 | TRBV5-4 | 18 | TGTGCCAGCAGCTTAACGGGAGTGGCGGGGGGCCATACAGATACGCAGTATTTT | CASSLTGVAGGHTDTQYF
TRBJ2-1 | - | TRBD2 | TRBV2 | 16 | TGTGCCAGCAGGGGATCCGGGACTACCATTACCAATGAGCAGTTCTTC | CASRGSGTTITNEQFF
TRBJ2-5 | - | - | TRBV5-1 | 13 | TGCGCCAGCAGCTTTGGAGTGGCAGAGACCCAGTACTTC | CASSFGVAETQYF